This T cell receptor (beta chain) was found in a study of shared clonotypes between healthy human individuals. Naive CD8 cells comprised CD45RO-negative, CCR7-positively selected cells, excluding terminally differentiated effector memory CD45RA+ cells. V lost 5 bases to trimming and J lost 4 bases, with 18 bases between them. This CDR3 is 16 amino acids long. The germline V gene encodes CDR1 SGHTA and CDR2 FQGNSA. Produced via immunoSEQ multiplex PCR; TCRdb's table is partial and in-frame only. The sample has approximately 840,000 clones, about 96% seen once. The source of this sequence is a man aged 25 to 40 in good health. The chain carries TRBV7-2 and TRBJ2-1, with D perhaps assigned TRBD1 or TRBD2 (6 bases each). The sample comprised naive CD8+ T cells sorted from blood. In DNA, the CDR3 is TGTGCCAGCAGCGGGGGGCTAGGCCTCATATACAATGAGCAGTTCTTC. Protein: CASSGGLGLIYNEQFF. The complete variable domain, with remaining parts taken from reference TRBV7-2 and TRBJ2-1, reads GAGVSQSPSNKVTEKGKDVELRCDPISGHTALYWYRQSLGQGLEFLIYFQGNSAPDKSGLPSDRFSAERTGGSVSTLTIQRTQQEDSAVYLCASSGGLGLIYNEQFFGPGTRLTVL.